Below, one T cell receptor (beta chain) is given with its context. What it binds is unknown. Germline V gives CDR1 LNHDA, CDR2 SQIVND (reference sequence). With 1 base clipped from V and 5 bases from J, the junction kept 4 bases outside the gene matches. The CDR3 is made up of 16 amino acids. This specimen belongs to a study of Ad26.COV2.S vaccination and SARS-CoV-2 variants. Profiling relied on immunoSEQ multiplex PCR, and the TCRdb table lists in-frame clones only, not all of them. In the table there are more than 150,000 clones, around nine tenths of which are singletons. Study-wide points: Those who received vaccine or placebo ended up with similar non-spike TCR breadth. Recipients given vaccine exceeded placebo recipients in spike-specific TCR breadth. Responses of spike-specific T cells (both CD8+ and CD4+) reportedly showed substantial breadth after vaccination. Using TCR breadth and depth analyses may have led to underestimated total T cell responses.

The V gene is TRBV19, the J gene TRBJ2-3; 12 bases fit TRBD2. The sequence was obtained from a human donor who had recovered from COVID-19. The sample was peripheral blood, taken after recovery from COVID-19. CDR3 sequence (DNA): TGTGCCAGTAGTATAGGGACTAGCGGGGTACTAGATACGCAGTATTTT. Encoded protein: CASSIGTSGVLDTQYF.